Below, 9 T cell receptor beta chains from the same sample are listed, as sequenced in a study of T cell responses to AZD1222 COVID-19 vaccine. Generated by immunoSEQ multiplex PCR, the TCRdb table keeps only in-frame clones and is missing some. The table lists around 120,000 clones, 80% to 95% of them singletons. The sample here was peripheral blood, taken on day 0 of AZD1222 vaccination. The receptors shown here come from an adult in good health.

This chain uses TRBV6-2 or TRBV6-3 with TRBJ1-1; tentative D call: TRBD1 (6 bases). Trimming shortened V by 5 bases and J by 1 base, and 23 bases separated the two germline ends. The CDR3 has 18 amino acids. From germline, CDR1 is MNHEY and CDR2 SVGEGT. CDR3: CASSLTGYRATGNTEAFF. CDR3 nucleotide sequence: TGTGCCAGCAGTCTCACCGGTTACAGGGCTACGGGGAACACTGAAGCTTTCTTT.

J is TRBJ2-7 and V is TRBV10-1; 8 positions match TRBD1. V was pared by 1 base and J by 6 bases, with 5 bases of the junction left unmatched. The CDR3 runs to 14 residues. CDR1 and CDR2 (germline): WNHNN, SYGVQD (reference sequence). The CDR3 region has the DNA TGCGCCAGCAGTGAGTTCCCCACAGGGGGCGAGCAGTACTTC. Translated, it gives CASSEFPTGGEQYF.

The rearrangement uses TRBV7-9 and TRBJ2-7, with D perhaps matching TRBD1 or TRBD2 (5 bases each). V was clipped by 5 bases and J by 7 bases, with 18 bases between them. Germline V gives CDR1 SEHNR, CDR2 FQNEAQ (reference sequence). This CDR3 has 14 residues. CDR3 sequence reads: CASSLGTALGEQYF. CDR3 DNA: TGTGCCAGCAGCCTGGGGACCGCCTTGGGGGAGCAGTACTTC.

This clone was observed once. The V gene is TRBV6-5, the J gene TRBJ1-1; no firm D call. The CDR3 runs 16 residues. The germline V gene encodes CDR1 MNHEY and CDR2 SVGAGI. V was shortened by 2 bases and J by 0 bases, with 13 bases between the two germline ends. The CDR3 DNA is TGTGCCAGCAGTTACGGGGAACAGCAGATGAACACTGAAGCTTTCTTT. As protein: CASSYGEQQMNTEAFF.

This clone came up once. This sequence joins TRBV5-4 and TRBJ2-5; possibly TRBD1 or TRBD2 for D (6 bases each). Germline CDR1 reads SGHNT; CDR2 reads YYREEE (reference sequence). This CDR3 has 14 residues. V was trimmed by 2 bases and J by 1 base, leaving 9 bases between them. The DNA of the CDR3 is TGTGCCAGCAGCTTCACGGGGGCCCAAGAGACCCAGTACTTC. This sequence encodes CASSFTGAQETQYF. The full variable domain, in which reference TRBV5-4 and TRBJ2-5 provide the parts outside the CDR3, is ETGVTQSPTHLIKTRGQQVTLRCSSQSGHNTVSWYQQALGQGPQFIFQYYREEENGRGNFPPRFSGLQFPNYSSELNVNALELDDSALYLCASSFTGAQETQYFGPGTRLLVL.

This rearrangement joins TRBV4-3 to TRBJ1-5, with D hard to call. The CDR3 is 16 residues long. Germline CDR1 is LGHNA and CDR2 is YSLEER. V lost 0 bases to trimming and J lost 7 bases, with 16 bases between them. CDR3: CASSQDVSGREQPQHF. The CDR3 DNA reads as TGCGCCAGCAGCCAAGATGTAAGTGGGCGGGAACAGCCCCAGCATTTT.

CDR3 nucleotide sequence: TGTGCCAGCAGTTTACCCCCCCCGGGACAGGGACGGTCTAGCTCCTACAATGAGCAGTTCTTC. As protein: CASSLPPPGQGRSSSYNEQFF. The chain joins TRBV28 to TRBJ2-1, with TRBD1 identical over 9 bases. With V trimmed by 2 bases and J by 0 bases, 17 bases remained unmatched. The germline gives CDR1 MDHEN, CDR2 SYDVKM. The length of the CDR3 is 21 residues.

The chain employs TRBV6-2 or TRBV6-3 and TRBJ2-5; TRBD2 matches at 12 bases. Trimming took 5 bases from V and 4 from J; bases not matched to a gene: 2. The CDR3 sequence is 14 residues long. The germline CDR1 and CDR2 sequences are MNHEY and SVGEGT. The CDR3, as DNA: TGTGCCAGCAGTACGGGACTAGCGGGAGAGACCCAGTACTTC. Protein sequence: CASSTGLAGETQYF.

J is TRBJ2-1 and V is TRBV4-3; no reliable D call. CDR1 is LGHNA, CDR2 YSLEER, per germline. The V and J ends lost 3 bases and 7 bases respectively, with 4 bases between them. The CDR3 runs to 11 residues. CDR3 sequence: CASSHGNEQFF. The CDR3 DNA follows: TGCGCCAGCAGCCATGGTAATGAGCAGTTCTTC.